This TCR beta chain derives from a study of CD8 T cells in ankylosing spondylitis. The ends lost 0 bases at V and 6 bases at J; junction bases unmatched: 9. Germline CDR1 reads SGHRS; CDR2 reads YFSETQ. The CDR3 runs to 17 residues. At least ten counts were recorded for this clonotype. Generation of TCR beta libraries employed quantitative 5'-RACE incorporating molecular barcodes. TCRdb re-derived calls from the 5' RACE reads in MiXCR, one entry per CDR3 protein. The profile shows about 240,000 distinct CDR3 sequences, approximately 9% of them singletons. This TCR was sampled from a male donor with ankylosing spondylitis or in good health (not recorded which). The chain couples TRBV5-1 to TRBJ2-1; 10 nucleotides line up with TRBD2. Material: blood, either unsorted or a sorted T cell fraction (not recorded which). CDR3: CASSLAFTSGKGNEQFF. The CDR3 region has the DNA TGCGCCAGCAGCTTGGCGTTCACTAGCGGGAAAGGCAATGAGCAGTTCTTC.